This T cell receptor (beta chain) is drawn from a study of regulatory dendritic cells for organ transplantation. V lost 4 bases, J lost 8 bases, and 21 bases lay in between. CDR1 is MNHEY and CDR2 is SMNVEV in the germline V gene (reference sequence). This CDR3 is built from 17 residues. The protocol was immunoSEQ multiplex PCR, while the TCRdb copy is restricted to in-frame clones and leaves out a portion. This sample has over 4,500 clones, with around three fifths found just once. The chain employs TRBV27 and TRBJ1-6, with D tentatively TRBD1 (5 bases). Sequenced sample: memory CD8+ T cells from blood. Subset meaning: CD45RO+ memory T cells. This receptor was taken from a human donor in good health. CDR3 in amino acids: CASSSPPTAGRDSPLHF. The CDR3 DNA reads TGTGCCAGCAGTTCCCCCCCCACAGCGGGCAGGGATTCACCCCTCCACTTT.